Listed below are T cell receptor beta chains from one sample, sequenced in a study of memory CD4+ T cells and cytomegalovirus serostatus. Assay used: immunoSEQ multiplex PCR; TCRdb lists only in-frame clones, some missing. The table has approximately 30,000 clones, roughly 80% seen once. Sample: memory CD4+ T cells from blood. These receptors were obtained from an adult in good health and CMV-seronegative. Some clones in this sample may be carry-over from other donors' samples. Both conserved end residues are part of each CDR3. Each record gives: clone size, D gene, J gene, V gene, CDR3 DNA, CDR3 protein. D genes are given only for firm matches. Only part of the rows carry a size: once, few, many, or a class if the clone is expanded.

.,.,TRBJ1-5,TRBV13,TGTGCCAGCAGCCCGGGCCCGGACGTCAATCAGCCCCAGCATTTT,CASSPGPDVNQPQHF
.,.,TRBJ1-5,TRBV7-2,TGTGCCAGCAGCTTAAAGACAGGTAGCAATCAGCCCCAGCATTTT,CASSLKTGSNQPQHF
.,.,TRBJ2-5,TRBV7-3,TGTGCCAGCAGCTTAAGTGTGGGGGCACAAGAGACCCAGTACTTC,CASSLSVGAQETQYF
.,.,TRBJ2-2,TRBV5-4,TGTGCCAGCAGCTCGAGGGCGGCGAACACCGGGGAGCTGTTTTTT,CASSSRAANTGELFF
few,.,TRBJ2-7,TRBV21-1,TGTGCCAGCAGCAAAGTAGAGGGAAAGGACGAGCAGTACTTC,CASSKVEGKDEQYF
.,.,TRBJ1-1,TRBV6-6,TGTGCCAGCAGGCCAGACAGGAACACTGAAGCTTTCTTT,CASRPDRNTEAFF
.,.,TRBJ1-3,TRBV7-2,TGTGCCAGCAGCCCCCCTTTAGTCTCTGGAAACACCATATATTTT,CASSPPLVSGNTIYF
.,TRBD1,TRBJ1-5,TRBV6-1,TGTGCCAGCAGTGAGAGACAGGGCAAGCGAGACGTGGGCAATCAGCCCCAGCATTTT,CASSERQGKRDVGNQPQHF
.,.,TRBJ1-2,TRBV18,TGTGCCAGCTCCTTAGCAAGGCCCGGTCAAGATGGCTACACCTTC,CASSLARPGQDGYTF
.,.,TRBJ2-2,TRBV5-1,TGCGCCAGCAGCCGGGACACTCAGGACACCGGGGAGCTGTTTTTT,CASSRDTQDTGELFF
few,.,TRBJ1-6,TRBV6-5,TGTGCCAGCAGTTATAGGGGTTCACCCCTCCACTTT,CASSYRGSPLHF
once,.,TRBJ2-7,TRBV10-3,TGTGCCATCTCTGGGACCTCCTACGAGCAGTACTTC,CAISGTSYEQYF
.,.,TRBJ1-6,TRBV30,TGTGCCTGGAGTTCTTGGGGTCGGTATAATTCACCCCTCCACTTT,CAWSSWGRYNSPLHF
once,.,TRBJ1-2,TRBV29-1,TGCAGCGTTGGGAACAGGGAGGGCTATGGCTACACCTTC,CSVGNREGYGYTF
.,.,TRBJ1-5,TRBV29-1,TGCAGCGTTGCACCAGGGTTCGATCAGCCCCAGCATTTT,CSVAPGFDQPQHF
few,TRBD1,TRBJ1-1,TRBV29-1,TGCAGCGTTGGAGGGGGACAGATGAACACTGAAGCTTTCTTT,CSVGGGQMNTEAFF
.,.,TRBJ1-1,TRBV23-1,TGCGCCAGCAGTCAGGGAGCTTTCTTT,CASSQGAFF
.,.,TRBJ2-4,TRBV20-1,TGCAGTGCCCCGAAAAACATTCAGTACTTC,CSAPKNIQYF
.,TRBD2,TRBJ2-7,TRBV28,TGTGCCAGCAGTTTGGGGGGGGTTGGGTCCTACGAGCAGTACTTC,CASSLGGVGSYEQYF
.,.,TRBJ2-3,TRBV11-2,TGTGCCAGCAGCTTAGTGCCAGGGTTCACAGATACGCAGTATTTT,CASSLVPGFTDTQYF
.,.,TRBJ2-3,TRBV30,TGTGCCTGGAGTGCCAGCACAGATACGCAGTATTTT,CAWSASTDTQYF
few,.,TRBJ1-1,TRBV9,TGTGCCAGCAGCCCGTACCAGTTCGGGGACACTGAAGCTTTCTTT,CASSPYQFGDTEAFF
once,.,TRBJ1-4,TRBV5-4,TGTGCCAGCAGCTCTATGGTGGATGAAAAACTGTTTTTT,CASSSMVDEKLFF
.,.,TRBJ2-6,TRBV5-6,TGTGCCAGCAGCTTGCGATTTAGTGGACCCGTCCTGACTTTC,CASSLRFSGPVLTF
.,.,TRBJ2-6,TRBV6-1,TGTGCCAGCAGGGAAAGCTCTGGGGCCAACGTCCTGACTTTC,CASRESSGANVLTF
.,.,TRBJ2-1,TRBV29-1,TGCAGCGTTTCCGACAGAAATGAGCAGTTCTTC,CSVSDRNEQFF
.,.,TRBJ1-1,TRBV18,TGTGCCAGCTCACCACCAGAGCGGGGCCTTAACACTGAAGCTTTCTTT,CASSPPERGLNTEAFF
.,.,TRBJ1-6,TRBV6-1,TGTGCCAGCAGCGCAGATAATTCACCCCTCCACTTT,CASSADNSPLHF
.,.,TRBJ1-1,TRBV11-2,TGTGCCAGCAGCTTAGATCGGTTCTCTGAAGCTTTCTTT,CASSLDRFSEAFF
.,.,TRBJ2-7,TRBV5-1,TGCGCCAGCAGCTTGGGTGGCAACTCCTACGAGCAGTACTTC,CASSLGGNSYEQYF
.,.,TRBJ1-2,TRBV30,TGTGCCTGGAGTGTAGTAGGGTTGCGGGGCTACACCTTC,CAWSVVGLRGYTF
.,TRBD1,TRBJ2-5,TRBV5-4,TGTGCCAGCAGCTCACGGACAGGGAGTTCTGAGACCCAGTACTTC,CASSSRTGSSETQYF
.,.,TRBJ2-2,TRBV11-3,TGTGCCAGCAGCTTAGAGGGAACCGGGGAGCTGTTTTTT,CASSLEGTGELFF
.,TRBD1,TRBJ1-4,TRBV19,TGTGCCAGTAGAACACAGGGGGGAAATGAAAAACTGTTTTTT,CASRTQGGNEKLFF
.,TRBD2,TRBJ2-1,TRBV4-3,TGCGCCAGCAGCCAACACCTAGCGGGGGGGCTCGGTGAGCAGTTCTTC,CASSQHLAGGLGEQFF
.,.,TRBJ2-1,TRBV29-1,TGCAGCGTTCTCATCTCAGGGGACGGTGAGCAGTTCTTC,CSVLISGDGEQFF
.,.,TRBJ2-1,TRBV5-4,TGTGCCAGCAGCTTTACTTCAGGGAATGAGCAGTTCTTC,CASSFTSGNEQFF
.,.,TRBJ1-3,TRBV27,TGTGCCAGCAGTTTATCTTACTCTGAGAACACCATATATTTT,CASSLSYSENTIYF
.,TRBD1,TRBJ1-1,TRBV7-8,TGTGCCAGCAGCCCGCCTCCTTATACAGGGGCAGAAGCTTTCTTT,CASSPPPYTGAEAFF
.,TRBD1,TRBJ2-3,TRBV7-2,TGTGCCAGCAGCTCGAAGGGACAGTCCACAGATACGCAGTATTTT,CASSSKGQSTDTQYF
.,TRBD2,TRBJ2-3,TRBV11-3,TGTGCCAGCAGCTCGGGACTAGAGGGGAGGACAGATACGCAGTATTTT,CASSSGLEGRTDTQYF
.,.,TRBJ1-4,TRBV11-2,TGTGCCAGCAGTCCAGGGGTAAACGAAAAACTGTTTTTT,CASSPGVNEKLFF
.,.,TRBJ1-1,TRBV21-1,TGTGCCAGTTGTTCTGAAGCTTTCTTT,CASCSEAFF
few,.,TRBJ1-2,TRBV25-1,TGTGCCAGCAGTGATATACAGGGATCCACCTTC,CASSDIQGSTF
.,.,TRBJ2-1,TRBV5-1,TGCGCCAGCAGCTTGGATAGGGATGAGCAGTTCTTC,CASSLDRDEQFF
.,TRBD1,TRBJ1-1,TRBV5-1,TGCGCCAGCAGCTCAATGGGGACAGGGACTGAAGCTTTCTTT,CASSSMGTGTEAFF
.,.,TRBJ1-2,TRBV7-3,TGTGCCAGCAGCGCGCACGGGGGGACAACTTATGGCTACACCTTC,CASSAHGGTTYGYTF
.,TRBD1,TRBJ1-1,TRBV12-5,TGTGCTAGTGGTTTGACGACCGGGACAGGGGGATTGAAAACTGAAGCTTTCTTT,CASGLTTGTGGLKTEAFF
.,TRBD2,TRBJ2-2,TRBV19,TGTGCCAGTAGTATTGAGGGCGGGAGGAGAACCGGGGAGCTGTTTTTT,CASSIEGGRRTGELFF
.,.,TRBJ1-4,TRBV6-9,TGTGCCAGCAGTTATTCTAGCGGGGGCACTAATGAAAAACTGTTTTTT,CASSYSSGGTNEKLFF